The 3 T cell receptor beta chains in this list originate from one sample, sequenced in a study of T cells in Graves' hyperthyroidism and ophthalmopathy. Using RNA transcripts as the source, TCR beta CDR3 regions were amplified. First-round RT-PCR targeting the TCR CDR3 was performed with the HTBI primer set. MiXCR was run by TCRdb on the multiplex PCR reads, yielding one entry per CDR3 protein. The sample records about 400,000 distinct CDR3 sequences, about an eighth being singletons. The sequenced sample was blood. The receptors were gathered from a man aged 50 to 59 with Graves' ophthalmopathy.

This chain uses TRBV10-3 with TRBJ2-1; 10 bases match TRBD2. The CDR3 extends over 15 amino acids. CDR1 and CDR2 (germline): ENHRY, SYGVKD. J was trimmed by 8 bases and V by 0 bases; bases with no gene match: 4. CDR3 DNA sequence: TGTGCCATCAGTGAGTCTTGGGGACTAGCGCATGAGCAGTTCTTC. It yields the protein CAISESWGLAHEQFF.

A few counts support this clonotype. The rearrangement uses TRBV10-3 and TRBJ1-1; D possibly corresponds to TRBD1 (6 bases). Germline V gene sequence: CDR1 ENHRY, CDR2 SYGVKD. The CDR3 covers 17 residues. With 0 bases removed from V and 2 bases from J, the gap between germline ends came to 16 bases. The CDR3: CAISESMGAGKNTEAFF. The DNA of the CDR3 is TGTGCCATCAGTGAGTCAATGGGGGCTGGGAAAAACACTGAAGCTTTCTTT.

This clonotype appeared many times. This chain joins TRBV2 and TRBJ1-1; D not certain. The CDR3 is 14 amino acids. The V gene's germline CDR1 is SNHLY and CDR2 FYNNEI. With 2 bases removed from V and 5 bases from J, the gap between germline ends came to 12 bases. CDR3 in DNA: TGTGCCAGCAGTGAACAAGATACTGCTACTGAAGCTTTCTTT. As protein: CASSEQDTATEAFF.